The 8 T cell receptor beta chains below all came from one sample that was sequenced in a study of shared clonotypes between healthy human individuals. Profiled with immunoSEQ multiplex PCR; TCRdb holds only in-frame clones, not every one. The sample lists about 1.1 million clones; about four fifths were seen once. The sample was memory CD4+ T cells from PBMCs. The sample's subset: CD45RA-negative fraction. These TCRs come from a man aged 18 to 29 in good health. Some clones in this sample may be carry-over from other donors' samples.

The chain links TRBV6-5 to TRBJ2-7; possibly TRBD1 or TRBD2 for D (5 bases each). CDR3 size: 15 residues. Trimming cost V 2 bases and J 1 base, with 12 bases left between them. The germline V gene encodes CDR1 MNHEY and CDR2 SVGAGI. CDR3 sequence reads: CASSYPTGGSYEQYF. CDR3 DNA sequence: TGTGCCAGCAGTTACCCTACTGGGGGTTCCTACGAGCAGTACTTC.

The genes are TRBV28 and TRBJ1-1; D uncertain. V lost 1 base and J lost 7, with 16 bases in between. In germline, CDR1 is MDHEN, CDR2 SYDVKM. This CDR3 region has 15 residues. The CDR3 DNA follows: TGTGCCAGCAGTTTATTTCACGGGAACGTTGGTGAAGCTTTCTTT. Translated, it gives CASSLFHGNVGEAFF.

This rearrangement joins TRBV2 to TRBJ2-5, with D perhaps assigned TRBD1 or TRBD2 (5 bases each). Germline values: CDR1 SNHLY, CDR2 FYNNEI. Trimming pared 3 bases from V and 1 base from J, leaving 9 bases between. This CDR3 spans 14 amino acids. CDR3 in amino acids: CASSDRGSQETQYF. The DNA for the CDR3 is TGTGCCAGCAGTGACCGGGGCTCCCAAGAGACCCAGTACTTC. The full variable domain, completed using reference TRBV2 and TRBJ2-5, is EPEVTQTPSHQVTQMGQEVILRCVPISNHLYFYWYRQILGQKVEFLVSFYNNEISEKSEIFDDQFSVERPDGSNFTLKIRSTKLEDSAMYFCASSDRGSQETQYFGPGTRLLVL.

The chain is built from TRBV5-4 and TRBJ2-5, with TRBD2 as a possible D gene (5 bases). Looked up from germline, CDR1 is SGHNT and CDR2 is YYREEE (reference sequence). The germline V and J ends were trimmed by 1 base and 1 base, with 11 bases remaining between them. The CDR3 covers 15 residues. Written as DNA, the CDR3 is TGTGCCAGCAGCTTGTCGGGATCAGGCCAAGAGACCCAGTACTTC. Encoded protein: CASSLSGSGQETQYF.

The V call is TRBV19, the J call TRBJ1-1; 8 positions agree with TRBD1. J lost 5 bases, V lost 3 bases, and 8 bases had no gene match. This CDR3 comprises 15 residues. From germline, CDR1 is LNHDA and CDR2 SQIVND (reference sequence). The CDR3 region is CASSIPGGSWTEAFF. The CDR3 coding sequence is TGTGCCAGTAGTATTCCAGGGGGCTCTTGGACTGAAGCTTTCTTT.

The chain has TRBV10-3 and TRBJ2-1; the match to TRBD1 covers 7 bases. J gave up 10 bases and V 6 bases, and 15 bases lay outside the gene matches. Germline CDR1 ENHRY, CDR2 SYGVKD. This CDR3 is 15 amino acids long. As DNA, the CDR3 is TGTGCCATCAGCGATGGACAGGCCGCCCTGGAGGAGCAGTTCTTC. Translated, it gives CAISDGQAALEEQFF.

The J gene is TRBJ1-4, the V gene TRBV28, with D possibly TRBD1 on 6 matching bases. V gave up 4 bases and J gave up 10 bases, with 19 bases separating them. Per germline, CDR1 MDHEN and CDR2 SYDVKM. The CDR3 loop spans 15 amino acids. In DNA form, the CDR3 reads TGTGCCAGCAGTTCAACGGGGGGCGTCCGGGGAAAACTGTTTTTT. Translation: CASSSTGGVRGKLFF.

In this sample, this clone turned up once. Other nucleotide sequences from this sample produce the same CDR3. The rearrangement joins TRBV5-6 to TRBJ2-7; no clear D gene. Trimming left V 7 bases short and J 0 bases short, with 8 bases between. CDR1 and CDR2 from the germline V gene are SGHDT and YYEEEE. The CDR3 totals 12 residues. The DNA for the CDR3 is TGTGCCAGCTCCTTATACTCCTACGAGCAGTACTTC. It yields the protein CASSLYSYEQYF.